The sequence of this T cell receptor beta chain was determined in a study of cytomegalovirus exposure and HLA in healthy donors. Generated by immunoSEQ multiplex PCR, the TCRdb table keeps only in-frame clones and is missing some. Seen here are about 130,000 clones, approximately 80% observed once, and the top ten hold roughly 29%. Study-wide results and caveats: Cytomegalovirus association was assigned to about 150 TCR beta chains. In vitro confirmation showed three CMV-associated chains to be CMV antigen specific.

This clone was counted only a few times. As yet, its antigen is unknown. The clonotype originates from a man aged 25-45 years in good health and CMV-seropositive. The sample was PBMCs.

The CDR3 bases are TGCGCCAGCAGCTTGGCCGAGGAGCAGTTCTTC. As protein: CASSLAEEQFF. The rearrangement links TRBV5-1 to TRBJ2-1, with D unresolved. The CDR3 extends over 11 amino acids. From germline, CDR1 is SGHRS and CDR2 YFSETQ. Between the trimmed V and J ends, which lost 0 bases and 10 bases, there was a span of 5 bases.